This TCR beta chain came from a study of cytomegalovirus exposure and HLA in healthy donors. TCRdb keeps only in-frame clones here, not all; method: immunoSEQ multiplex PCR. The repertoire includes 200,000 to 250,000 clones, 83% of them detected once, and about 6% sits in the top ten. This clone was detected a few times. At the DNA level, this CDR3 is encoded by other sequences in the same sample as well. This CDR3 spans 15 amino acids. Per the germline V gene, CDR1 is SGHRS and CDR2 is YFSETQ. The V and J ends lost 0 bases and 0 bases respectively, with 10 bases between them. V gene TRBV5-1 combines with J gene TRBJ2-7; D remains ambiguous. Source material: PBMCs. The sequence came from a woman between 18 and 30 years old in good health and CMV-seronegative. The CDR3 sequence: CASSLDRPSSYEQYF. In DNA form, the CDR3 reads TGCGCCAGCAGCTTGGACCGGCCTTCCTCCTACGAGCAGTACTTC.